These T cell receptor beta chains were read from a single sample in a study of early T cells in non-severe SARS-CoV-2 infection. TCRdb used MiXCR to reprocess the 5' RACE reads, holding one entry per CDR3 protein. Of around 44,000 distinct CDR3 sequences listed, roughly 7.7% are singletons. Sequenced material: whole blood. These receptors were obtained from an adult who was a healthcare worker with PCR-confirmed SARS-CoV-2 infection or an uninfected control (not recorded which). The CDR3 runs from the conserved cysteine through the conserved F or W. A D gene is named only where the DNA matches it firmly. Size is omitted from some rows. Given values are once, few, many or a class for expanded clones.

size,V,D,J,DNA,CDR3
-,TRBV12-3/TRBV12-4,TRBD1,TRBJ2-7,TGTGCCAGCAACACAGGGGGCTGGTTAGACTCCTACGAGCAGTACTTC,CASNTGGWLDSYEQYF
many,TRBV7-9,-,TRBJ1-2,TGTGCCAGCAGCTTAGGGGAGTATGGCTACACCTTC,CASSLGEYGYTF
many,TRBV11-1,-,TRBJ2-2,TGTGCCAGTACCAAGAACACCGGGGAGCTGTTTTTT,CASTKNTGELFF
many,TRBV20-1,TRBD1,TRBJ1-2,TGCAGTGCTAGTCCAAGACAGGGGGTTGTGTCTAACTATGGCTACACCTTC,CSASPRQGVVSNYGYTF
many,TRBV6-5,-,TRBJ1-5,TGTGCCAGCAGACGTGGACAGCGCCATAGCAATCAGCCCCAGCATTTT,CASRRGQRHSNQPQHF
few,TRBV6-5,-,TRBJ1-1,TGTGCCAGCAGGCAGGGTGTCACTGAAGCTTTCTTT,CASRQGVTEAFF
many,TRBV25-1,-,TRBJ2-4,TGTGCCAGCACCCCGCCTGGGCTAGTAGGAAACATTCAGTACTTC,CASTPPGLVGNIQYF
few,TRBV19,TRBD2,TRBJ2-1,TGTGCCAGTATCCCTAGCGGAGGGTCCTACAATGAGCAGTTCTTC,CASIPSGGSYNEQFF
few,TRBV27,-,TRBJ2-3,TGTGCCAGCAGTGCCCCCAGGGGTAGGCACACAGATACGCAGTATTTT,CASSAPRGRHTDTQYF
-,TRBV20-1,TRBD1,TRBJ2-1,TGCAGTGCTACCGGACAGGGGATATGGGAGCAGTTCTTC,CSATGQGIWEQFF
many,TRBV7-9,-,TRBJ1-6,TGTGCCAGCGCCCCCCAAGGAGGTTCCTATAATTCACCCCTCCACTTT,CASAPQGGSYNSPLHF
many,TRBV7-8,TRBD1,TRBJ2-2,TGTGCCAGCAGCTTAGTACGGCCAGGGGGCACCGGGGAGCTGTTTTTT,CASSLVRPGGTGELFF
many,TRBV24-1,-,TRBJ2-4,TGTGCCACCAGTGATAGGGACGGACTAGCCAAAAACATTCAGTACTTC,CATSDRDGLAKNIQYF
few,TRBV7-2,TRBD1,TRBJ1-2,TGTGCCAGCAGCTTATCTGGGGGACAGGGAATGGGAGAGGGCTATGGCTACACCTTC,CASSLSGGQGMGEGYGYTF
many,TRBV13,-,TRBJ1-5,TGTGCCAGCAGCTCCTGGACAGACAATCAGCCCCAGCATTTT,CASSSWTDNQPQHF
many,TRBV19,-,TRBJ2-1,TGTGCCAGTAGTATGGAGGCCATCTACAATGAGCAGTTCTTC,CASSMEAIYNEQFF
-,TRBV7-6,TRBD1,TRBJ2-3,TGTGCCAGCAGCTCGACAGGGGACGCAGATACGCAGTATTTT,CASSSTGDADTQYF
many,TRBV3-1,-,TRBJ1-5,TGTGCCAGCAGCCCCCGGACGGGCAATCAGCCCCAGCATTTT,CASSPRTGNQPQHF
many,TRBV30,TRBD1,TRBJ1-1,TGTGCCTGGAGCCAGAGGACAGGGTCAAACACTGAAGCTTTCTTT,CAWSQRTGSNTEAFF
many,TRBV3-1,-,TRBJ1-4,TGTGCCAGCAGCCAAAGACAGGCGAATGAAAAACTGTTTTTT,CASSQRQANEKLFF
-,TRBV9,TRBD1,TRBJ1-1,TGTGCCAGCAGCGTAGGACAGGGCCTAGGCACTGAAGCTTTCTTT,CASSVGQGLGTEAFF
many,TRBV18,-,TRBJ1-2,TGTGCCAGCTCACCAAACCTCAATAACCGGGATGGCTACACCTTC,CASSPNLNNRDGYTF
-,TRBV20-1,-,TRBJ2-5,TGCAGTGCTAGTAGGCAGGGCCTGGGCCAGTACTTC,CSASRQGLGQYF
few,TRBV7-9,TRBD1,TRBJ2-5,TGTGCCAGCAGCTCAGAGACAGGGAAAGAGACCCAGTACTTC,CASSSETGKETQYF
few,TRBV18,-,TRBJ2-1,TGTGCCAGCTCACCGCAGGCCGAGAATGAGCAGTTCTTC,CASSPQAENEQFF
few,TRBV5-1,TRBD1,TRBJ2-1,TGCGCCAGCAGCCCGTGGGACAGCCCGGAAAGGAGCTCCTACAATGAGCAGTTCTTC,CASSPWDSPERSSYNEQFF
many,TRBV28,TRBD1,TRBJ1-2,TGTGCCAGCAGTCCGCCGGGACAGGGGGGAGGCTACACCTTC,CASSPPGQGGGYTF
few,TRBV20-1,TRBD2,TRBJ2-4,TGCAGTGCGAAAGCACCGGGACTAGCGGGGCTAGCCAAAAACATTCAGTACTTC,CSAKAPGLAGLAKNIQYF
few,TRBV20-1,TRBD1,TRBJ2-2,TGCAGTGCTAGGGAAAGGACAGGGGCGAACACCGGGGAGCTGTTTTTT,CSARERTGANTGELFF
few,TRBV11-2,-,TRBJ2-3,TGTGCCAGCAGCCCGAGACAATCTTCCACAGATACGCAGTATTTT,CASSPRQSSTDTQYF
many,TRBV14,TRBD1,TRBJ2-7,TGTGCCAGCAGCCATCTAGAGGGACAGTCCTACGAGCAGTACTTC,CASSHLEGQSYEQYF
many,TRBV20-1,-,TRBJ2-2,TGCAGTGTATCCGAGAACACCGGGGAGCTGTTTTTT,CSVSENTGELFF
many,TRBV20-1,-,TRBJ1-6,TGCAGTGCCGCCTTAGGCCCGAGCTCCTATAATTCACCCCTCCACTTT,CSAALGPSSYNSPLHF
-,TRBV3-1,TRBD2,TRBJ2-7,TGTGCCAGCAGACCTAGCGGGGGGGCAGGAGAGCAGTACTTC,CASRPSGGAGEQYF
many,TRBV20-1,TRBD2,TRBJ2-3,TGCAGTGCTAGCCGGACTAGCGGACGTTCTAGCACAGATACGCAGTATTTT,CSASRTSGRSSTDTQYF
many,TRBV12-3/TRBV12-4,-,TRBJ1-5,TGTGCCAGCAGTTTGGGCCGGATCAATCAGCCCCAGCATTTT,CASSLGRINQPQHF
few,TRBV20-1,-,TRBJ1-5,TGCAGTGCTAGATTGGGGAGAAATCAGCCCCAGCATTTT,CSARLGRNQPQHF
many,TRBV12-3/TRBV12-4,-,TRBJ1-2,TGTGCCAGCAGTTTGATGGGGGCCTATGGCTACACCTTC,CASSLMGAYGYTF
-,TRBV7-8,TRBD2,TRBJ2-1,TGTGCCAGCACCGAGCGGGGGCTCTACAATGAGCAGTTCTTC,CASTERGLYNEQFF
-,TRBV6-1,-,TRBJ2-7,TGTGCCAGCAGTGAAAGGTCCGGGCAGGCCTACGAGCAGTACTTC,CASSERSGQAYEQYF
-,TRBV7-8,TRBD2,TRBJ2-3,TGTGCCAGCAGCCCAAGGACTAGCGGGGGAGCAGATACGCAGTATTTT,CASSPRTSGGADTQYF
many,TRBV20-1,TRBD1,TRBJ1-5,TGCAGTGCTAGAGGTCGACAGGGCTATCAGCCCCAGCATTTT,CSARGRQGYQPQHF
few,TRBV29-1,-,TRBJ2-5,TGCAGCGTCAAGGACGGGCAAGAGACCCAGTACTTC,CSVKDGQETQYF
-,TRBV4-2,TRBD1,TRBJ1-2,TGTGCCAGCAGCCAAGATCCAGGGGGCTATGGCTACACCTTC,CASSQDPGGYGYTF
many,TRBV7-9,-,TRBJ1-1,TGTGCCAGCAGCTTAAGGCGATCTACGAACACTGAAGCTTTCTTT,CASSLRRSTNTEAFF
few,TRBV6-5,-,TRBJ2-7,TGTGCCAGCAGTCCTGCTAAGGGATCTTACGAGCAGTACTTC,CASSPAKGSYEQYF
many,TRBV4-1,TRBD1,TRBJ1-5,TGCGCCAGCAGCCAAGCGACAGGGGGCTTTCAGCCCCAGCATTTT,CASSQATGGFQPQHF
few,TRBV28,TRBD1,TRBJ2-2,TGTGCCAGCGGACAGGGATCTTTTGGGGAGCTGTTTTTT,CASGQGSFGELFF
many,TRBV12-3/TRBV12-4,-,TRBJ1-2,TGTGCCAGCAGCCCAACAGGGAGTGTAGTTTGGGATGGCTACACCTTC,CASSPTGSVVWDGYTF
few,TRBV7-2,TRBD2,TRBJ2-3,TGTGCCAGCAGCTTAGGTGCCGGGACTAGAAGCACAGATACGCAGTATTTT,CASSLGAGTRSTDTQYF
many,TRBV12-3/TRBV12-4,-,TRBJ2-3,TGTGCCAGCTTCTCCTTGGGTAGCACAGATACGCAGTATTTT,CASFSLGSTDTQYF
few,TRBV5-1,-,TRBJ1-3,TGCGCCAGCAGCTTGGCCCCAACGACACCTGAAAACACCATATATTTT,CASSLAPTTPENTIYF
many,TRBV6-6,-,TRBJ1-3,TGTGCCAGCAGTTACGGAGGAGTCTCTGGAAACACCATATATTTT,CASSYGGVSGNTIYF
many,TRBV27,-,TRBJ2-1,TGTGCCAGCAGTTTAGACCAATACTTTGAGCAGTTCTTC,CASSLDQYFEQFF
-,TRBV4-3,-,TRBJ2-1,TGCGCCAGCAGCCACAATCTCCGTGAGCAGTTCTTC,CASSHNLREQFF